This T cell receptor beta chain was identified during a study of type 1 regulatory T cells. About the study: T-allo10 is an in vitro-generated, Tr1-enriched CD4 T cell product specific for alloantigen.

CDR3 length: 15 residues. Germline CDR1 and CDR2: KGHDR and SFDVKD. Trimming took 5 bases from V and 5 from J, leaving 14 bases between them. TCRdb ran MiXCR on the reads and lists one entry per CDR3 protein. The sample comprises 60,000 to 75,000 distinct CDR3 sequences, around 20% of which are singletons, and under 8.5% rests with the top ten. As concerns this clonotype: What it binds is not known.

Whole-study results and caveats: Tr1 cells had a more restricted TCR repertoire than non-Tr1 cells.

The chain carries TRBV24-1 and TRBJ2-2; D is unclear. The specimen sequenced was cultured type 1 regulatory T (Tr1) cells, either the whole culture or a sorted fraction (not recorded which). The TCR was taken from a human donor in good health. The CDR3, as DNA: TGTGCCACCAGTGGAGTTGGGTTTTATACCGGGGAGCTGTTTTTT. Protein: CATSGVGFYTGELFF.